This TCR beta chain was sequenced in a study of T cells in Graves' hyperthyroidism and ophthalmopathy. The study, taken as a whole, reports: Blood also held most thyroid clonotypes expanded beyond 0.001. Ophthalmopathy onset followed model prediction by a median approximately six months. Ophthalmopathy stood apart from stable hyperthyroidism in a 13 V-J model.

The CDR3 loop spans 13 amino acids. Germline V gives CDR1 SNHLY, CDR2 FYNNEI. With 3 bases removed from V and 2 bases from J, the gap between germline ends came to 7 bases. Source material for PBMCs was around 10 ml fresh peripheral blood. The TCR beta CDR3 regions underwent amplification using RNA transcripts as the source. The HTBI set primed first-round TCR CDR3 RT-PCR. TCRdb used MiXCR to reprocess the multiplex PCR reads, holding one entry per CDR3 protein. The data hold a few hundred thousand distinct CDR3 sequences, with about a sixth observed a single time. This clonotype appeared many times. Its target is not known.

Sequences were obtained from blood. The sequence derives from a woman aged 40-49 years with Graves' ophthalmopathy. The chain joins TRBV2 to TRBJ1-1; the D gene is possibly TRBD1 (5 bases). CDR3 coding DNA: TGTGCCAGCAGTGACAGGGCCAACACTGAAGCTTTCTTT. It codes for CASSDRANTEAFF.